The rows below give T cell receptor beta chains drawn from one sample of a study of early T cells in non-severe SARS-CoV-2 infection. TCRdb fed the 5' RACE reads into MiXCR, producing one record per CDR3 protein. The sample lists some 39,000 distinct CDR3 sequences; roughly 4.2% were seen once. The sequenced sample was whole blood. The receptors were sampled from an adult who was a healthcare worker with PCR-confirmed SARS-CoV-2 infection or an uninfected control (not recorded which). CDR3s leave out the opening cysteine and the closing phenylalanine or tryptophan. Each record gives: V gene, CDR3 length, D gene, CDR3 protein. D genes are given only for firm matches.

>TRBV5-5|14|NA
ASSLTTGLSGNTIY
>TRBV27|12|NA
ASSFSTSAYEQY
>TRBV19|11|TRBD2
ASRTSQGETQY
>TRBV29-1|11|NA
SASQSSYNEQF
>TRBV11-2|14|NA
ASSLGWGLMGTEAF
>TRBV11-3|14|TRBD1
ASSLGTGASTDTQY
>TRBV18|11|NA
ASAQGITDTQY
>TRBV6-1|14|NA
ASSEAGGVFYNEQF
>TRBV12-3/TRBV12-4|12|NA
ASSWRRRSYEQY
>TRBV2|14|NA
ASSSQQVAGNSPLH
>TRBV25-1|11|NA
ASRRTNTGELF
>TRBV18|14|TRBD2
ASSPPGLAGQETQY
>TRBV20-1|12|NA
SARDEGRSYEQY
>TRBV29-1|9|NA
SVDLAPEQF
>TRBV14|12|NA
ASSQAGMNTEAF
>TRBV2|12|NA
ASLGTRVTDTQY
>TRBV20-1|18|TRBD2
SARPHFGTSGRSSTDTQY
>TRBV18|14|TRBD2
ASSPRREGGTDTQY
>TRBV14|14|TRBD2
ASSQDWRGAYNEQF
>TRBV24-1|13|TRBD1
ATSDGQGVKDTQY
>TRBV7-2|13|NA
ASRYPSSPRGEQF
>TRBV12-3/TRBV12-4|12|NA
ASGPGNGVKGYT
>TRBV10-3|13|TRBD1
AISVRDRGTDTQY
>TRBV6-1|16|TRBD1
ASMIKWGQGHLPTEAF
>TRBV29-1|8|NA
SGQNTEAF
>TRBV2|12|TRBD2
ASSRAGSVDEQF
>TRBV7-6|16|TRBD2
ASSLETSETTLGDTQY
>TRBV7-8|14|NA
ASSPRPPGDNQPQH
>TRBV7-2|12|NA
ASSPGSYYNEQF
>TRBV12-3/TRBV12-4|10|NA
ASSLREETQY
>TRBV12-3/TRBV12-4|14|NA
ASSLARGGGDNEQF
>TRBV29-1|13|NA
SVEDRQGKSYEQY
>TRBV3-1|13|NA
ASSQDPAATYEQY
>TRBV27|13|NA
ASSPWAPSDETQY
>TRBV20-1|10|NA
SASPNTDTQY
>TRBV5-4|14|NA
ASSLDRGLTYYEQY
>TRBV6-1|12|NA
ASSGQRPTGELF
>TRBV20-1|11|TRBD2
SAGDYRFDEQF
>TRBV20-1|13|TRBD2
SARALAGVADTQY
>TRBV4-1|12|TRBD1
ASSQPGTGRGYT
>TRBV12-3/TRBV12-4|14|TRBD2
ASRASSGGATDTQY
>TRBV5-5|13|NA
ASSPGTFQNTEAF
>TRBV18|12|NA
ASFSERRGAEAF
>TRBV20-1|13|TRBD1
SAPDRDRGRNEQF
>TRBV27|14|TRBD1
ASSLRGQGVNNEQF
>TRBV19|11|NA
ASSMTGSSEQY
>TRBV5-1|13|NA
ASSLALTGRRTIY
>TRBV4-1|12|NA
ASSPNGQPYEQY
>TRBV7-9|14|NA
ASSPDVAGPNEKLF